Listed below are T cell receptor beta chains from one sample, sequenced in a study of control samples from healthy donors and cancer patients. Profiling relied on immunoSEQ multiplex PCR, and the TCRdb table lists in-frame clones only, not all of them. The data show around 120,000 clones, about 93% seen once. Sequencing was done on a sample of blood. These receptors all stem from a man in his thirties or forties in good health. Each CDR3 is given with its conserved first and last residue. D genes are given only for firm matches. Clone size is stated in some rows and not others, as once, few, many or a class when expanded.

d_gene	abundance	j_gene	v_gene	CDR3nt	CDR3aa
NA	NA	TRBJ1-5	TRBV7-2	TGTGCCAGCAGCTTAGCGGCTCTGCCCAATCAGCCCCAGCATTTT	CASSLAALPNQPQHF
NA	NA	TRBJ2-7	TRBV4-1	TGCGCCAGCAGCCAATCTATTACAGGGACCTCCTACGAGCAGTACTTC	CASSQSITGTSYEQYF
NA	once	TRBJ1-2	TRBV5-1	TGCGCCAGCAGCTTATGGGCGGTGACCGGATATGGCTACACCTTC	CASSLWAVTGYGYTF
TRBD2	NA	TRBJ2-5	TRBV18	TGTGCCAGCTCACCCCAACGCGGGGGGGGAGACGAGACCCAGTACTTC	CASSPQRGGGDETQYF
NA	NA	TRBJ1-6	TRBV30	TGTGCCTCCTCTGGACAGTATAATTCACCCCTCCACTTT	CASSGQYNSPLHF
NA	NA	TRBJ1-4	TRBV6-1	TGTGCCAGCAGTGATAACAGTGAAAAACTGTTTTTT	CASSDNSEKLFF
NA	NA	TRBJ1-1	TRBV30	TGTGCCTGGAGTGTTCTGACTGAAGCTTTCTTT	CAWSVLTEAFF
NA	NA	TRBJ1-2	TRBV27	TGTGCCAGCAGTTTATCTTGGCAGAGTACTAACTATGGCTACACCTTC	CASSLSWQSTNYGYTF
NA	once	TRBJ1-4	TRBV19	TGTGCCAGTAGTGGCCCCAACAAGAATGAAAAACTGTTTTTT	CASSGPNKNEKLFF
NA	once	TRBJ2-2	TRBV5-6	TGTGCCAGCACCGCGAACACCGGGGAGCTGTTTTTT	CASTANTGELFF
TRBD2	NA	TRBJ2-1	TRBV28	TGTGCCAGCAGTGGCGGCGGGGGGGCCTGGCAGAGGATTTTAGGTGAGCAGTTCTTC	CASSGGGGAWQRILGEQFF
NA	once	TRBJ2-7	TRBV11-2	TGTGCCAGCAGCTTAGTATACGAGCAGTACTTC	CASSLVYEQYF
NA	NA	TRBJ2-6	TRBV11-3	TGTGCCAGCTCCTCCGGGGGCTCTGGGGCCAACGTCCTGACTTTC	CASSSGGSGANVLTF
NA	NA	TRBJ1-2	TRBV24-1	TGTGCCACCAGTGACCCCGGTGGAGGCGAGTATGGCTACACCTTC	CATSDPGGGEYGYTF
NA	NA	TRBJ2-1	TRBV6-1	TGTGCCAGCAGTGAAGTGAGGGGCCCCTACAATGAGCAGTTCTTC	CASSEVRGPYNEQFF
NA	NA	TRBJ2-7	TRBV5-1	TGCGCCAGCAGCCAGAACCCTACAGGTCAATCCGAGCAGTACTTC	CASSQNPTGQSEQYF
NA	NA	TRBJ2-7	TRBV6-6	TGTGCCAGCAGTTACAGATCCGGGGTGAGGAAGTACTTC	CASSYRSGVRKYF
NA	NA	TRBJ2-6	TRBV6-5	TGTGCCAGCAGCCTCGCCCTCTCTGGGGCCAACGTCCTGACTTTC	CASSLALSGANVLTF
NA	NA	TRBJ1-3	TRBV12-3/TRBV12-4	TGTGCCAGCAAGGCCGGCTCTGGAAACACCATATATTTT	CASKAGSGNTIYF
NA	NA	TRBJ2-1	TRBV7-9	TGTGCCAGCAGACCCTACGGCCGATACAATGAGCAGTTCTTC	CASRPYGRYNEQFF
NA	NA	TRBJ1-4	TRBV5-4	TGTGCCAGCAGCTTGCTTGGGGAGAGGAGTTTTTTT	CASSLLGERSFF
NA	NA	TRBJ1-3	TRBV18	TGTGCCAGCTCACGCGTCCAAGGGAACTCTGGAAACACCATATATTTT	CASSRVQGNSGNTIYF
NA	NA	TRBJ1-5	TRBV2	TGTGCCAGCAGTGAAACGGGGATGAGCAATCAGCCCCAGCATTTT	CASSETGMSNQPQHF
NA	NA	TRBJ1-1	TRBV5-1	TGCGCCAGCAGCTTCTCTCCCTCGGCGGCCGAAGCTTTCTTT	CASSFSPSAAEAFF
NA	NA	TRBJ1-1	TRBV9	TGTGCCAGCAGCGTAAACATACCGGGACTTGAGAACACTGAAGCTTTCTTT	CASSVNIPGLENTEAFF
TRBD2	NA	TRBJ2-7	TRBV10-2	TGCGCCAGCAGGAGACACCTCGGGACTAGCGGTTTCGAGCAGTACTTC	CASRRHLGTSGFEQYF
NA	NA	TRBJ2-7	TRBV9	TGTGCCAGCAGCCCATACGAGGGGGGACGTAGCTACGAGCAGTACTTC	CASSPYEGGRSYEQYF
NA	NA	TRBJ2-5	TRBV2	TGTGCCAGCAGTGTGGACTACGGGACCCAGTACTTC	CASSVDYGTQYF
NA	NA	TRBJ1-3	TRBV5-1	TGCGCCAGCAGCTTCCGCGCGGGGGGCCCTTCTTCCACCATATATTTT	CASSFRAGGPSSTIYF
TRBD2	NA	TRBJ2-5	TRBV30	TGTGCCTGGAGTTTGAGAGCGGGGTTGTTAGAGACCCAGTACTTC	CAWSLRAGLLETQYF
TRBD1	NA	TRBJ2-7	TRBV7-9	TGTGCCAGCAGCCAACAGGGGTACGAGCAGTACTTC	CASSQQGYEQYF
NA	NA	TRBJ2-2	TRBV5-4	TGTGCCAGCAGCCTCCGGGGGGAGCTGTTTTTT	CASSLRGELFF
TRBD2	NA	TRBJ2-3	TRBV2	TGTGCCAGCAGTGAAGCCGTGACTAGCGGGCGCACAGATACGCAGTATTTT	CASSEAVTSGRTDTQYF
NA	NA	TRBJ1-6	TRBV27	TGTGCCAGCAGTTTAATAGGGCCTCGGGCGGCCAAATATTCACCCCTCCACTTT	CASSLIGPRAAKYSPLHF
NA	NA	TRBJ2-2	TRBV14	TGTGCCAGCAGCCACAGGCTCACCGGGGAGCTGTTTTTT	CASSHRLTGELFF
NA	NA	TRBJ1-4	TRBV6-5	TGTGCCAGCACTCGTACTGCAACTAATGAAAAACTGTTTTTT	CASTRTATNEKLFF
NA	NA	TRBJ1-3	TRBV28	TGTGCCAGCAGCGCACCCCTGAGGGGACCTGGAAACACCATATATTTT	CASSAPLRGPGNTIYF
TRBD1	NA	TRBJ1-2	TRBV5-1	TGCGCCAGCAGCTTGGACACTGGACAGGGAGGCTATGGCTACACCTTC	CASSLDTGQGGYGYTF
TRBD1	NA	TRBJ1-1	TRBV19	TGTGCCAGTAGTCCTCAGGGGGCAGCACACACTGAAGCTTTCTTT	CASSPQGAAHTEAFF
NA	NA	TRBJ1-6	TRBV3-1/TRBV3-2	TGTGCCAGCAGCCAAGGGTCTTCTTCACCCCTCCACTTT	CASSQGSSSPLHF
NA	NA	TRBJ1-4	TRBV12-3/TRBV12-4	TGTGCCACCCAACAGGGTTCTAATGAAAAACTGTTTTTT	CATQQGSNEKLFF
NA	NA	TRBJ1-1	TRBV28	TGTGCCAGCAGCGAGATTCGCGGGCCTGAAGCTTTCTTT	CASSEIRGPEAFF